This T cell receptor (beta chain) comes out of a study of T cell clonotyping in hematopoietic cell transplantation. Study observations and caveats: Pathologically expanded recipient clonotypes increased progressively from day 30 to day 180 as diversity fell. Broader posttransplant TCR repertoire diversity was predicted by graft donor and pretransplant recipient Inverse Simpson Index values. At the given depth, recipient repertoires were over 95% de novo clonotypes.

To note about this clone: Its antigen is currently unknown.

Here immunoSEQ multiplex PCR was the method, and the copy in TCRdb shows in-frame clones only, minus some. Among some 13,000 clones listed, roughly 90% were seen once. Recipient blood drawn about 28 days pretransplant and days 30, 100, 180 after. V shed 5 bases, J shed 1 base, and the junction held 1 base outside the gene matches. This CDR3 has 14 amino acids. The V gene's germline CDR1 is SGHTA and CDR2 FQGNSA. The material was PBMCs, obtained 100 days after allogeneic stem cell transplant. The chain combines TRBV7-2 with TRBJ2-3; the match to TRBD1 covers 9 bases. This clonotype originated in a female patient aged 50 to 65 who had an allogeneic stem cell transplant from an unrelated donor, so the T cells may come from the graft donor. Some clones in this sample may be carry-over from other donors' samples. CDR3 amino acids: CASSRDRGTDTQYF. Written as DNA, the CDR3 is TGTGCCAGCAGCCGGGACAGGGGCACAGATACGCAGTATTTT.